The rows below give T cell receptor beta chains drawn from one sample of a study of regulatory T cells in long-lasting Graves disease. TCRdb passed the multiplex PCR reads through MiXCR, listing each CDR3 protein once. The sample includes about 400,000 distinct CDR3 sequences, around 15% of them seen just once. The same data also went into a second study, on T cells in Graves' hyperthyroidism and ophthalmopathy.

Specimen: peripheral blood mononuclear cells (PBMCs), collected at new diagnosis, from a patient treated with antithyroid drugs. The receptors stem from a young woman with Graves disease. CDR3s include the opening cysteine and the closing phenylalanine or tryptophan. A D gene is named only where the DNA matches it firmly. A row's size may be missing; if present it is once, few, many or a size class.

few	TRBV20-1	TRBJ2-7	TRBD2	CSASRPGLSYEQYF	TGCAGTGCTAGCCGCCCGGGACTATCCTACGAGCAGTACTTC
many	TRBV6-5	TRBJ2-7	-	CASSSTITYEQYF	TGTGCCAGCAGTTCGACTATTACCTACGAGCAGTACTTC
many	TRBV28	TRBJ1-1	-	CASSLPGSPMNTEAFF	TGTGCCAGCAGTTTACCAGGCTCTCCCATGAACACTGAAGCTTTCTTT
many	TRBV3-1	TRBJ2-3	-	CASSQVDRDTDTQYF	TGTGCCAGCAGCCAAGTAGACAGAGACACAGATACGCAGTATTTT
once	TRBV30	TRBJ2-7	-	CAWSPGPNYEQYF	TGTGCCTGGAGTCCAGGGCCCAACTACGAGCAGTACTTC
few	TRBV28	TRBJ2-2	TRBD1	CASSSLGQGAGELFF	TGTGCCAGCAGTTCTTTGGGACAGGGTGCCGGGGAGCTGTTTTTT
many	TRBV5-1	TRBJ2-3	-	CATRTEVTDTQYF	TGCGCCACCCGGACAGAAGTAACAGATACGCAGTATTTT
-	TRBV19	TRBJ2-7	-	CASSIDFRGVYEQYF	TGTGCCAGTAGTATAGATTTTCGGGGCGTCTACGAGCAGTACTTC
-	TRBV19	TRBJ2-1	-	CASSIGPYEDNEQFF	TGTGCCAGTAGTATAGGTCCTTACGAGGACAATGAGCAGTTCTTC
-	TRBV5-1	TRBJ2-5	-	CASSPNGAPGARQETQYF	TGCGCCAGCAGCCCGAATGGAGCCCCCGGGGCAAGACAAGAGACCCAGTACTTC
-	TRBV11-3	TRBJ1-1	TRBD1	CASSPGTGGATAFF	TGTGCCAGCAGCCCGGGGACAGGGGGCGCGACGGCTTTCTTT
many	TRBV27	TRBJ2-5	TRBD2	CASKGLAEETQYF	TGTGCCAGCAAAGGACTAGCGGAAGAGACCCAGTACTTC
-	TRBV6-2/TRBV6-3	TRBJ2-7	-	CASSDFRDEQYF	TGTGCCAGCAGTGATTTTAGGGACGAGCAGTACTTC
many	TRBV6-1	TRBJ2-7	-	CASSETTASSYEQYF	TGTGCCAGCAGTGAGACTACCGCAAGCTCCTACGAGCAGTACTTC
few	TRBV19	TRBJ2-1	-	CATRGRDKSYNEQFF	TGTGCCACCAGAGGCCGGGACAAGTCCTACAATGAGCAGTTCTTC
few	TRBV10-3	TRBJ2-7	TRBD2	CAISEDSGRRSYEQYF	TGTGCCATCAGTGAAGATAGCGGGCGACGCTCCTACGAGCAGTACTTC
-	TRBV4-1	TRBJ1-2	-	CASSQAGRYGYTF	TGCGCCAGCAGCCAAGCAGGGAGGTATGGCTACACCTTC
many	TRBV18	TRBJ2-5	-	CASSPRWTEETQYF	TGTGCCAGCTCACCACGATGGACAGAAGAGACCCAGTACTTC
-	TRBV6-1	TRBJ2-2	-	CATPGTRRTTGELFF	TGTGCCACCCCCGGGACTCGAAGAACCACCGGGGAGCTGTTTTTT
-	TRBV14	TRBJ2-7	-	CASSQSTFTYEQYF	TGTGCCAGCAGCCAATCCACGTTTACCTACGAGCAGTACTTC
few	TRBV10-3	TRBJ1-5	-	CAISGLRNQPQHF	TGTGCCATCAGTGGACTTCGAAATCAGCCCCAGCATTTT
many	TRBV5-5	TRBJ2-5	-	CASSLWNTQETQYF	TGTGCCAGCAGCTTGTGGAACACCCAAGAGACCCAGTACTTC
few	TRBV24-1	TRBJ2-2	TRBD1	CATSDSGTGVTGELFF	TGTGCCACCAGTGACTCCGGGACAGGGGTAACCGGGGAGCTGTTTTTT
many	TRBV18	TRBJ1-5	TRBD1	CASSPGTDRLYSNQPQHF	TGTGCCAGCTCACCCGGGACAGATCGTCTTTATAGCAATCAGCCCCAGCATTTT